This is a list of T cell receptor beta chains from one sample in a study of CD8 T cells in Susac syndrome. Using its own MiXCR run on the immunoSEQ multiplex PCR reads, TCRdb lists one record per CDR3 protein. The data show tens of thousands of distinct CDR3 sequences, with roughly 96% seen just once and roughly 0.62% held by the top ten. Sequencing input: CD8+ T cells from PBMCs. Receptor source: a human donor with Susac syndrome. The CDR3 runs from the conserved cysteine through the conserved F or W. The D gene is left open where the match is weak. Rows may omit the clone size; those that give it use once, few, many or a size class.

j_call d_call clone_size cdr3_length v_call cdr3_aa cdr3_nt
TRBJ2-4 TRBD2 . 12 TRBV20-1 CSASGRRDIQYF TGCAGTGCTTCCGGGAGGCGGGACATTCAGTACTTC
TRBJ1-1 . . 12 TRBV20-1 CSARDGSAEAFF TGCAGTGCTAGAGATGGGAGTGCTGAAGCTTTCTTT
TRBJ2-1 TRBD1 . 15 TRBV25-1 CASVTSGGSINEQFF TGTGCCAGCGTCACCTCAGGGGGCTCGATCAATGAGCAGTTCTTC
TRBJ2-3 . . 15 TRBV7-9 CASSFSTDNTDTQYF TGTGCCAGCAGCTTTTCAACGGACAACACAGATACGCAGTATTTT
TRBJ2-7 . . 12 TRBV12-3/TRBV12-4 CASSLSEGEQYF TGTGCCAGCAGTTTAAGTGAGGGGGAGCAGTACTTC
TRBJ1-5 . . 13 TRBV6-2/TRBV6-3 CASSYERKQPQHF TGTGCCAGCAGTTACGAGAGGAAGCAGCCCCAGCATTTT
TRBJ1-1 . . 13 TRBV12-3/TRBV12-4 CASRADGNTEAFF TGTGCCAGCAGAGCGGACGGGAACACTGAAGCTTTCTTT
TRBJ2-5 . once 15 TRBV7-9 CASSVTGTPQETQYF TGTGCCAGCAGCGTGACCGGGACACCCCAAGAGACCCAGTACTTC
TRBJ1-3 TRBD1 . 14 TRBV29-1 CSGWGQGAGNTIYF TGCAGCGGGTGGGGACAGGGCGCTGGAAACACCATATATTTT
TRBJ1-6 . . 17 TRBV4-2 CASSSPPGSSYNSPLHF TGTGCCAGCAGCTCTCCGCCAGGGAGCTCCTATAATTCACCCCTCCACTTT
TRBJ1-2 . . 13 TRBV12-3/TRBV12-4 CASNPDSNYGYTF TGTGCCAGCAATCCAGATTCTAACTATGGCTACACCTTC
TRBJ2-3 TRBD1 . 15 TRBV20-1 CSARGQGARTDTQYF TGCAGTGCTAGAGGACAGGGGGCGCGGACAGATACGCAGTATTTT
TRBJ2-2 TRBD1 . 15 TRBV6-2/TRBV6-3 CASSYSKDRAGELFF TGTGCCAGCAGTTACTCGAAGGACAGGGCCGGGGAGCTGTTTTTT
TRBJ2-6 . . 15 TRBV27 CASSDRLSGANVLTF TGTGCCAGCAGTGACAGACTCTCTGGGGCCAACGTCCTGACTTTC
TRBJ2-2 TRBD2 . 17 TRBV5-6 CASSPIRLGGGIGELFF TGTGCCAGCAGCCCTATACGACTAGGCGGGGGGATCGGGGAGCTGTTTTTT
TRBJ1-1 . . 16 TRBV4-3 CASSQEIGLVNTEAFF TGCGCCAGCAGCCAAGAAATAGGGTTGGTGAACACTGAAGCTTTCTTT
TRBJ1-6 . . 16 TRBV30 CAWKYPTRSYNSPLHF TGTGCCTGGAAGTACCCTACGAGGAGTTATAATTCACCCCTCCACTTT
TRBJ1-6 . . 15 TRBV20-1 CSAREARGINSPLHF TGCAGTGCTCGAGAGGCCCGGGGGATAAATTCACCCCTCCACTTT
TRBJ2-2 . . 12 TRBV27 CASSPNTGELFF TGTGCCAGCAGTCCGAACACCGGGGAGCTGTTTTTT
TRBJ1-5 . once 14 TRBV30 CAWKGPGVYQPQHF TGTGCCTGGAAGGGGCCTGGGGTTTATCAGCCCCAGCATTTT
TRBJ1-2 . . 15 TRBV30 CAWSVLRFRAYGYTF TGTGCCTGGAGTGTACTCCGATTTAGGGCCTATGGCTACACCTTC
TRBJ2-7 TRBD1 . 13 TRBV25-1 CAILDRDSYEQYF TGTGCCATCCTAGACAGGGACTCCTACGAGCAGTACTTC
TRBJ2-1 . . 14 TRBV9 CASSASWYDNEQFF TGTGCCAGCAGCGCTAGTTGGTACGACAATGAGCAGTTCTTC
TRBJ2-3 . . 12 TRBV7-2 CASSGDTDTQYF TGTGCCAGCAGCGGCGACACAGATACGCAGTATTTT
TRBJ2-2 TRBD1 once 16 TRBV29-1 CSVEGWEQGANGELFF TGCAGCGTTGAAGGATGGGAGCAGGGGGCGAACGGGGAGCTGTTTTTT
TRBJ1-5 . . 16 TRBV20-1 CSARGPRDDGLQPQHF TGCAGTGCTAGAGGCCCCCGGGACGACGGACTCCAGCCCCAGCATTTT
TRBJ1-1 . . 10 TRBV20-1 CSAPRGEAFF TGCAGTGCCCCGAGGGGTGAAGCTTTCTTT
TRBJ2-7 . . 13 TRBV20-1 CSALGTDSYEQYF TGCAGTGCTCTCGGGACGGACTCCTACGAGCAGTACTTC
TRBJ1-2 TRBD1 . 15 TRBV7-9 CASSYGQDLGYGYTF TGTGCCAGCAGCTACGGACAGGATCTTGGCTATGGCTACACCTTC
TRBJ1-2 . . 15 TRBV2 CASSDYRQPPLGYTF TGTGCCAGCAGTGATTACAGACAACCCCCTCTTGGCTACACCTTC
TRBJ1-4 . . 12 TRBV7-9 CASRSDSEKLFF TGTGCCAGCAGATCGGACAGCGAAAAACTGTTTTTT
TRBJ2-7 . . 13 TRBV27 CASSRRGNYEQYF TGTGCCAGCAGTCGGAGGGGGAATTACGAGCAGTACTTC
TRBJ1-4 TRBD1 . 16 TRBV6-5 CASSYRDRAINEKLFF TGTGCCAGCAGTTACAGGGACAGGGCCATTAATGAAAAACTGTTTTTT
TRBJ2-4 TRBD2 . 14 TRBV20-1 CSASSGGFKNIQYF TGCAGTGCTAGTTCGGGGGGGTTCAAAAACATTCAGTACTTC
TRBJ1-1 . . 14 TRBV6-5 CASIPRGQNTEAFF TGTGCCAGCATCCCGCGGGGACAGAACACTGAAGCTTTCTTT
TRBJ1-5 . . 13 TRBV19 CASSPVVLDPQHF TGTGCCAGTAGTCCCGTAGTCCTGGATCCCCAGCATTTT
TRBJ2-5 . . 14 TRBV6-5 CATKKQGLSETQYF TGTGCCACCAAGAAGCAGGGACTTAGCGAGACCCAGTACTTC
TRBJ2-7 . . 16 TRBV5-4 CASSLAPDSRSYEQYF TGTGCCAGCAGCTTGGCCCCCGACAGCCGCTCCTACGAGCAGTACTTC
TRBJ2-1 TRBD2 . 18 TRBV4-2 CASSQDFGLESPYNEQFF TGTGCCAGCAGCCAAGATTTCGGACTAGAGAGCCCCTACAATGAGCAGTTCTTC
TRBJ1-5 . . 13 TRBV6-6 CASSSGSNQPQHF TGTGCCAGCAGTTCTGGTAGCAATCAGCCCCAGCATTTT
TRBJ2-3 . . 14 TRBV14 CASSPGPLGDTQYF TGTGCCAGCAGCCCGGGACCATTAGGGGATACGCAGTATTTT
TRBJ1-1 . . 15 TRBV18 CASSPDRQGNTEAFF TGTGCCAGCTCACCAGATCGGCAGGGGAACACTGAAGCTTTCTTT
TRBJ1-1 . . 13 TRBV12-3/TRBV12-4 CASSFQENTEAFF TGTGCCAGCAGTTTCCAGGAGAACACTGAAGCTTTCTTT